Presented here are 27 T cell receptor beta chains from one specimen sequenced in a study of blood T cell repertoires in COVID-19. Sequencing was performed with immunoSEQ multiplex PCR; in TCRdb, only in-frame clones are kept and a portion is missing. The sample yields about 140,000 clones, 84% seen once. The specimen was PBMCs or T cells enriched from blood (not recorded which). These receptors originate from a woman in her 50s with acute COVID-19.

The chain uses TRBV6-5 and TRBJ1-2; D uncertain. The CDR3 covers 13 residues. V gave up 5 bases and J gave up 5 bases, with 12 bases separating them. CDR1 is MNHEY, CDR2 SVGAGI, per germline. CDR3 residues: CASSLRVGYGYTF. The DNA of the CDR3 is TGTGCCAGCAGTCTCCGGGTCGGTTATGGCTACACCTTC.

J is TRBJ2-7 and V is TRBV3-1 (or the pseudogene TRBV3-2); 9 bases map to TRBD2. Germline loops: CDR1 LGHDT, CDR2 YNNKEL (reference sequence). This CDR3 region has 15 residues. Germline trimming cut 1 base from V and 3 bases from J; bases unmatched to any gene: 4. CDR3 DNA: TGTGCCAGCAGCCAAGGGCTAGCGGGATACTACGAGCAGTACTTC. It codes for CASSQGLAGYYEQYF.

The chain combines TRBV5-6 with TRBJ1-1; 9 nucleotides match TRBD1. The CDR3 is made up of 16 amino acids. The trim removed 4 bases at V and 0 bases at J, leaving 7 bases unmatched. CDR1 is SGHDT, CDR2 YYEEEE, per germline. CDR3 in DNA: TGTGCCAGCAGCCGAAGGACAGGGGTCCTGAACACTGAAGCTTTCTTT. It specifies CASSRRTGVLNTEAFF.

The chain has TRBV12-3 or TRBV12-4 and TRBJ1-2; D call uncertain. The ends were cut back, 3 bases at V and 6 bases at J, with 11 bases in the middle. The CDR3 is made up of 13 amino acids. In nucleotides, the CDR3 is TGTGCCAGCAGTTTGGGCCTTAGCGATGGCTACACCTTC. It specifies CASSLGLSDGYTF.

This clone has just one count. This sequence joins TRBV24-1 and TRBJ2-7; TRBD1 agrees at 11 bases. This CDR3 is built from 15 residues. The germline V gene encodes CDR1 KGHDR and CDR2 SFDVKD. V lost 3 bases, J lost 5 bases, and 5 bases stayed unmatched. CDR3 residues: CATSDPGTGGNEQYF. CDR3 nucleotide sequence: TGTGCCACCAGTGATCCCGGGACAGGGGGAAACGAGCAGTACTTC.

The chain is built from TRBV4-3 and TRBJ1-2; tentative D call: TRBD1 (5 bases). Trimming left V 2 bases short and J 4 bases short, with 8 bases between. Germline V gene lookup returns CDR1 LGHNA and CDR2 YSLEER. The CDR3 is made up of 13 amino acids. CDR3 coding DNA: TGCGCCAGCAGCCAATCTCAGGGCTATGGCTACACCTTC. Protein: CASSQSQGYGYTF.

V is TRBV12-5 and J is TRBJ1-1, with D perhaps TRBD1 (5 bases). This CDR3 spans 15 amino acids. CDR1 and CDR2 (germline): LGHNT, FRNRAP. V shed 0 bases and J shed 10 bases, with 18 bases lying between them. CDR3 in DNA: TGTGCTAGTGGTTTGGTACGGATGGCGGGGGTAGGAGCTTTCTTT. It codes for CASGLVRMAGVGAFF.

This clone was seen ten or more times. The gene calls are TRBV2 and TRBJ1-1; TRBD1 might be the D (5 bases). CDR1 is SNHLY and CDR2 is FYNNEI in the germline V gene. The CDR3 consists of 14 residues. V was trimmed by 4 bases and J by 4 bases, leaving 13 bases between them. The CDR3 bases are TGTGCCAGCAGTGCCCCAGGGTCGGCCACTGAAGCTTTCTTT. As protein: CASSAPGSATEAFF.

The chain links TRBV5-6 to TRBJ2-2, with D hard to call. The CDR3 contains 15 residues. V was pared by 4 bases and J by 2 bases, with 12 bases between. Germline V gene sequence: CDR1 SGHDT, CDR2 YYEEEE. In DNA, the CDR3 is TGTGCCAGCAGCCCCGGGTTTTCTAACACCGGGGAGCTGTTTTTT. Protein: CASSPGFSNTGELFF.

DNA for the CDR3: TGTGCCAGCAGCTTAGGGGGGGCCTATCAGCCCCAGCATTTT. Protein product: CASSLGGAYQPQHF. V and J are TRBV5-6 and TRBJ1-5, with TRBD1 as a possible D gene (6 bases). The germline CDR1 and CDR2 sequences are SGHDT and YYEEEE. V lost 2 bases and J lost 5, with 11 bases in between. The CDR3 contains 14 residues.

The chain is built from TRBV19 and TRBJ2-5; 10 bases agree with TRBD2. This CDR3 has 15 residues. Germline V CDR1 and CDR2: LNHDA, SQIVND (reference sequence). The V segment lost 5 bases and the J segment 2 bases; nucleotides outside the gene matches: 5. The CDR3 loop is CASSPILAGQETQYF. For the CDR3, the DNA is TGTGCCAGTAGTCCCATACTAGCGGGACAAGAGACCCAGTACTTC.

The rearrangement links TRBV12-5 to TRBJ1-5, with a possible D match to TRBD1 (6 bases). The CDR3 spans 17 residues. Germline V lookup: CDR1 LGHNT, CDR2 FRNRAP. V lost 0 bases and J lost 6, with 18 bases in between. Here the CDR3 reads CASGLVWGQGGGQPQHF. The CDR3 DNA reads TGTGCTAGTGGTTTGGTATGGGGGCAGGGCGGTGGTCAGCCCCAGCATTTT. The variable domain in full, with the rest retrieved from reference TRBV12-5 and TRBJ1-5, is DARVTQTPRHKVTEMGQEVTMRCQPILGHNTVFWYRQTMMQGLELLAYFRNRAPLDDSGMPKDRFSAEMPDATLATLKIQPSEPRDSAVYFCASGLVWGQGGGQPQHFGDGTRLSIL.

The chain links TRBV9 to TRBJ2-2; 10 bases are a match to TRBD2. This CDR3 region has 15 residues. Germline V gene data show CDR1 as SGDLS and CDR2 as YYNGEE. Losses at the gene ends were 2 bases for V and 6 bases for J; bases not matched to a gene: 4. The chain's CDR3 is CASSVASGSAGELFF. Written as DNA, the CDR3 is TGTGCCAGCAGCGTGGCTAGCGGGAGTGCCGGGGAGCTGTTTTTT.

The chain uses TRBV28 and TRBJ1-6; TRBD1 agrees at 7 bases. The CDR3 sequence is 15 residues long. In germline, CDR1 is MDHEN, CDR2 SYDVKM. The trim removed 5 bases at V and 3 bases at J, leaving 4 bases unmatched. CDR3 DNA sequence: TGTGCCAGCAGTGAACGACAGGGCTATAATTCACCCCTCCACTTT. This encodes CASSERQGYNSPLHF.

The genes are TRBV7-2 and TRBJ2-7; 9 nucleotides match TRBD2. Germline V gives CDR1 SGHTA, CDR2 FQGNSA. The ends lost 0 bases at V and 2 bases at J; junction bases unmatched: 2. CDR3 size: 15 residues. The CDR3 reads CASSLALAGTYEQYF. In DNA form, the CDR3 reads TGTGCCAGCAGCTTAGCCCTAGCGGGGACCTACGAGCAGTACTTC. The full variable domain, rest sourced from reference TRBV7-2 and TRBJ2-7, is GAGVSQSPSNKVTEKGKDVELRCDPISGHTALYWYRQSLGQGLEFLIYFQGNSAPDKSGLPSDRFSAERTGGSVSTLTIQRTQQEDSAVYLCASSLALAGTYEQYFGPGTRLTVT.

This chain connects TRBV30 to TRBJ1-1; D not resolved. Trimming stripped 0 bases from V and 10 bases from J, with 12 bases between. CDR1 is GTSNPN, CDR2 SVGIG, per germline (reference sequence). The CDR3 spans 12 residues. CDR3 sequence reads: CAWSVLGLGAFF. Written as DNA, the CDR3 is TGTGCCTGGAGTGTACTGGGCTTGGGAGCTTTCTTT. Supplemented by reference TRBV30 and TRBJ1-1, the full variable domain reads SQTIHQWPATLVQPVGSPLSLECTVEGTSNPNLYWYRQAAGRGLQLLFYSVGIGQISSEVPQNLSASRPQDRQFILSSKKLLLSDSGFYLCAWSVLGLGAFFGQGTRLTVV.

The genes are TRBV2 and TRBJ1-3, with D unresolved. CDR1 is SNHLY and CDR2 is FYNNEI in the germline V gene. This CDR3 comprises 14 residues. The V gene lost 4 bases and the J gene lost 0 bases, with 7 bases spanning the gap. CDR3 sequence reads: CASSGRGSGNTIYF. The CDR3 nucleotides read TGTGCCAGCAGTGGACGAGGCTCTGGAAACACCATATATTTT.

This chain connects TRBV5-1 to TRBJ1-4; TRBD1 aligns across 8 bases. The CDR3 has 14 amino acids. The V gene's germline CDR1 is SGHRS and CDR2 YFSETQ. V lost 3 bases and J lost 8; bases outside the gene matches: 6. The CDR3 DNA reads TGCGCCAGCAGCTCGGACAGGGCGGTCGAAAAACTGTTTTTT. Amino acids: CASSSDRAVEKLFF.

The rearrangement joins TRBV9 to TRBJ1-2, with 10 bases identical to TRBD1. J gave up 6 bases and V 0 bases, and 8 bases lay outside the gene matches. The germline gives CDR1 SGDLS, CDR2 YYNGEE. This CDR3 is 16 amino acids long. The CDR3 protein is CASSVEDRGPNDGYTF. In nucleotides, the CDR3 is TGTGCCAGCAGCGTAGAAGACAGGGGGCCCAATGATGGCTACACCTTC.

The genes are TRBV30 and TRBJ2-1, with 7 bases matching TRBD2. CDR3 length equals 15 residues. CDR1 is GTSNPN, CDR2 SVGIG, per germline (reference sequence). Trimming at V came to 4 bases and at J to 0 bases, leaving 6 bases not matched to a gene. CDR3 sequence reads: CAWITRGSSYNEQFF. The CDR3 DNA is TGTGCCTGGATAACGCGGGGGAGCTCCTACAATGAGCAGTTCTTC.

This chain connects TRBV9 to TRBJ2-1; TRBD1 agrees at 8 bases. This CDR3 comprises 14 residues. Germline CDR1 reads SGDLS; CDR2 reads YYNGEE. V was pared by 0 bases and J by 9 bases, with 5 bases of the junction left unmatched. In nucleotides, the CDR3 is TGTGCCAGCAGCGTAGTCACAGGGGGTACTGAGCAGTTCTTC. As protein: CASSVVTGGTEQFF.

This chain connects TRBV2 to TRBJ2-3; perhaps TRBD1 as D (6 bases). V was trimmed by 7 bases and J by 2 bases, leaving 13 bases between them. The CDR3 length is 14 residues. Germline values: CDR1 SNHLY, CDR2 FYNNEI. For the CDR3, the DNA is TGTGCCAGCAACAGGGACCTCTACACAGATACGCAGTATTTT. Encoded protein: CASNRDLYTDTQYF.

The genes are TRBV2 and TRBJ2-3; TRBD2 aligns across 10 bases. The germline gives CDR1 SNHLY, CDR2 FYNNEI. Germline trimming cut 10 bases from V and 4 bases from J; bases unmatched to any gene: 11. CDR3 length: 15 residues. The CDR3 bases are TGTGCCACCGGCCCTAGCGGGAGCGTTGCAGATACGCAGTATTTT. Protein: CATGPSGSVADTQYF.

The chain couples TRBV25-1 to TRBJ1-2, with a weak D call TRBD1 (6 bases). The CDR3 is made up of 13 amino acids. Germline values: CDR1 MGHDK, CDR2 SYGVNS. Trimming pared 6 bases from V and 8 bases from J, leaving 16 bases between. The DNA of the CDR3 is TGTGCCAGCAGCACAGACAGGCCCATAGGCTACACCTTC. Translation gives CASSTDRPIGYTF.

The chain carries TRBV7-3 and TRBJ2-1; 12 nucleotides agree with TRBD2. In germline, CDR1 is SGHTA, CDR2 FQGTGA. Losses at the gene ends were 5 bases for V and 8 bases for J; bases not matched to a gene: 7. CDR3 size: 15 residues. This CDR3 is CASSRLAGVGDEQFF. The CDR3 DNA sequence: TGTGCCAGCAGCCGACTAGCGGGAGTAGGCGATGAGCAGTTCTTC.

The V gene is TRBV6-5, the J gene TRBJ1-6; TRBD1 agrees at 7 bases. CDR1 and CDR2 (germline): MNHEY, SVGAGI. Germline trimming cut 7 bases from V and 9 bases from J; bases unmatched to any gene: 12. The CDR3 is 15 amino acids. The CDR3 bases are TGTGCCAGCACCACGACAGGGCCCGCCGGTTCACCCCTCCACTTT. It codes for CASTTTGPAGSPLHF.

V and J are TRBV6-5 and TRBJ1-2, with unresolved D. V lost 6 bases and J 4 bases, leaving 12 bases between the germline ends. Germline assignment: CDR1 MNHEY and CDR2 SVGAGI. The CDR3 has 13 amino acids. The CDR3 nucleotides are TGTGCCAGCAGGGCCGACATAATCTATGGCTACACCTTC. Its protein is CASRADIIYGYTF.